This T cell receptor beta chain was identified during a study of CD8 T cells in Susac syndrome. It was with random hexamers that about 0.45 to 1 ug RNA was reverse transcribed. From the immunoSEQ multiplex PCR reads, TCRdb called clonotypes with MiXCR, one entry per CDR3 protein. The sample records more than 70,000 distinct CDR3 sequences, about 93% being singletons. Looked up from germline, CDR1 is MNHNY and CDR2 is SVGAGI (reference sequence). The CDR3 runs to 15 residues. V dropped 5 bases and J dropped 3; count of bases not matched to a gene: 5. This TCR derives from a human donor in good health. The gene calls are TRBV6-6 and TRBJ2-5, with 11 positions matching TRBD2. The specimen sequenced was CD8+ T cells from PBMCs. DNA for the CDR3: TGTGCCAGCAGTCGTCCGGGACTAGCGGAAGAGACCCAGTACTTC. Residues: CASSRPGLAEETQYF.